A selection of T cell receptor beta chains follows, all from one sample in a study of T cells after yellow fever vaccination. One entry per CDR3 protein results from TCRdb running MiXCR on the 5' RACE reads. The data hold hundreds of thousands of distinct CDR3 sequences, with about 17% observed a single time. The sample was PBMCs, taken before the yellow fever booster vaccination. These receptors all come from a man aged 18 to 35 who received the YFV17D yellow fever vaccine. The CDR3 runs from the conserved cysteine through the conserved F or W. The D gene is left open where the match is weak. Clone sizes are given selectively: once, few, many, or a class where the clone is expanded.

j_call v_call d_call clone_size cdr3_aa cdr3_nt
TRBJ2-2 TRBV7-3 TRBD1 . CASSLRGDRGYTGELFF TGTGCCAGCAGCTTAAGGGGGGACAGGGGATATACCGGGGAGCTGTTTTTT
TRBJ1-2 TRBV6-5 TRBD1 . CASTQGGSGYTF TGTGCCAGCACCCAGGGGGGTTCTGGCTACACCTTC
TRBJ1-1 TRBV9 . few CASTKLGATEAFF TGTGCCAGCACCAAACTCGGGGCGACTGAAGCTTTCTTT
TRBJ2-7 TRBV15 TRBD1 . CATSRDRTGQYF TGTGCCACCAGCAGAGACCGGACAGGGCAGTACTTC
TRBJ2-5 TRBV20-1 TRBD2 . CSAIVSGTGEAQYF TGCAGTGCTATCGTTAGCGGGACCGGTGAGGCCCAGTACTTC
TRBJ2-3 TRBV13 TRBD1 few CASSIEAGTGGEDTQYF TGTGCCAGCAGCATTGAAGCCGGGACAGGGGGTGAAGATACGCAGTATTTT
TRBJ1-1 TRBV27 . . CASSSGNMDTEAFF TGTGCCAGCAGTTCAGGGAACATGGACACTGAAGCTTTCTTT
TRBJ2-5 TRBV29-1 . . CSVQRPGPETQYF TGCAGCGTCCAAAGACCCGGACCAGAGACCCAGTACTTC
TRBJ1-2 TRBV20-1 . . CSARIPGIWAGYTF TGCAGTGCTAGAATTCCAGGGATCTGGGCTGGCTACACCTTC
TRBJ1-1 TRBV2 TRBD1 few CASKGNRGPEAFF TGTGCCAGCAAGGGGAACAGGGGGCCCGAAGCTTTCTTT
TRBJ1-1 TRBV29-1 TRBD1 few CSVVGTVNTEAFF TGCAGCGTTGTTGGGACAGTGAACACTGAAGCTTTCTTT
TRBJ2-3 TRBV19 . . CASSIALRIDTQYF TGTGCCAGTAGTATAGCGCTTCGGATAGATACGCAGTATTTT
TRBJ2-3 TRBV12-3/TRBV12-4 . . CASSLATSFTQYF TGTGCCAGCAGTTTAGCAACTAGTTTTACGCAGTATTTT
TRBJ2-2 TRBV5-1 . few CASRSIRGTGELFF TGCGCCAGCAGATCGATAAGGGGAACCGGGGAGCTGTTTTTT
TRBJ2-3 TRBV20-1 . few CSARDAQDHTDTQYF TGCAGTGCTAGAGATGCGCAGGACCACACAGATACGCAGTATTTT
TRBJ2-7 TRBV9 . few CASSPQQARADEQYF TGTGCCAGCAGCCCCCAGCAGGCAAGAGCGGACGAGCAGTACTTC
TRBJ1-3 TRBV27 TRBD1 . CASRPTGAGNTIYF TGTGCCAGCAGACCGACAGGGGCTGGAAACACCATATATTTT
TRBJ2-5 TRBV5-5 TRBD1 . CASSTGQVRETQYF TGTGCCAGCAGCACAGGACAGGTCCGGGAGACCCAGTACTTC
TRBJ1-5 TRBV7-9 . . CASRDTDQPQHF TGTGCCAGCAGAGATACGGATCAGCCCCAGCATTTT
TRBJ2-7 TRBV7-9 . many CASSAGPRDEQYF TGTGCCAGCAGCGCCGGGCCCCGGGACGAGCAGTACTTC
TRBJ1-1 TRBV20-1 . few CSATLGRTEAFF TGCAGTGCTACACTAGGGAGGACTGAAGCTTTCTTT
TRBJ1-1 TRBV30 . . CAWTQEMNTEAFF TGTGCCTGGACTCAGGAGATGAACACTGAAGCTTTCTTT
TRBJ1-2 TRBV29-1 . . CSVGIGGGNYGYTF TGCAGCGTTGGTATTGGAGGGGGTAACTATGGCTACACCTTC